This T cell receptor beta chain was recovered during a study of blood T cell repertoires in COVID-19. Study summary: Nucleic acid was either cDNA or gDNA, and it came from T cells, B-cell-depleted T cells, or PBMCs.

The V gene end was trimmed by 3 bases and the J gene end by 4 bases; junction bases not matched to a gene: 6. CDR1 MNHNS and CDR2 SASEGT come from the germline V gene. This CDR3 has 15 residues. How the authors handled the data: Estimates of nucleated cell counts were drawn from the amplification of reference gene primers. Profiling relied on immunoSEQ multiplex PCR, and the TCRdb table lists in-frame clones only, not all of them. V, J and clone size derive from that table, while D and trimming were established from the DNA sequence. The data contain around 190,000 clones, around three quarters of them singletons.

This clonotype originated in a man between 65 and 85 years old with active or convalescent COVID-19. Sequencing was carried out using peripheral blood. The chain has TRBV6-1 and TRBJ1-5, with TRBD1 identical over 7 bases. The CDR3, as DNA: TGTGCCAGCAGTGACGGGACAGATGGGAATCAGCCCCAGCATTTT. The encoded protein is CASSDGTDGNQPQHF.